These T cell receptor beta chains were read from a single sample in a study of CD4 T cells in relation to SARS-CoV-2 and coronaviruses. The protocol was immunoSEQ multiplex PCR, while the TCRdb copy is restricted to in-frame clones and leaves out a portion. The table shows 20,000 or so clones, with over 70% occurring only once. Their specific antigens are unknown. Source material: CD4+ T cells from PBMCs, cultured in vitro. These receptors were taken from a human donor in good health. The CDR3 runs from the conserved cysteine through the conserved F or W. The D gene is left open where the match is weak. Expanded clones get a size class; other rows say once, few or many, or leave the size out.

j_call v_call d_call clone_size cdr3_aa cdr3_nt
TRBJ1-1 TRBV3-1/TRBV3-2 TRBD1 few CASSQATGDTEAFF TGTGCCAGCAGCCAAGCGACAGGGGACACTGAAGCTTTCTTT
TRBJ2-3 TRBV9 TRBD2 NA CASSVGVAGPTDTQYF TGTGCCAGCAGCGTAGGGGTAGCGGGCCCCACAGATACGCAGTATTTT
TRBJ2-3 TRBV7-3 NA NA CASSLTGERYRGADTQYF TGTGCCAGCAGCTTAACCGGAGAGAGGTATCGAGGGGCAGATACGCAGTATTTT
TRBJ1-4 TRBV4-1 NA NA CASSQQTGDNEKLFF TGCGCCAGCAGCCAACAGACAGGCGACAATGAAAAACTGTTTTTT
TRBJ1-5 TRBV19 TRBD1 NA CASSIVRRDRSNQPQHF TGTGCCAGTAGTATAGTACGCCGGGACAGGAGCAATCAGCCCCAGCATTTT
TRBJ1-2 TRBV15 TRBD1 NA CATSRDGQADFYGYTF TGTGCCACCAGCAGAGACGGACAGGCAGACTTCTATGGCTACACCTTC
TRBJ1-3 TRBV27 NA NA CASRPQVSGNTIYF TGTGCCAGCAGACCACAGGTCTCTGGAAACACCATATATTTT
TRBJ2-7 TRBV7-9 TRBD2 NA CASSTLFQFMPGLAGAPHEQYF TGTGCCAGCAGCACCTTGTTTCAATTTATGCCGGGACTAGCGGGAGCACCCCACGAGCAGTACTTC
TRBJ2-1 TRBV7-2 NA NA CASSRTLTRGNNEQFF TGTGCCAGCAGTCGGACCCTTACCAGAGGTAACAATGAGCAGTTCTTC
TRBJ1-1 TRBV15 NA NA CATSREDGNTEAFF TGTGCCACCAGCAGAGAGGACGGGAACACTGAAGCTTTCTTT
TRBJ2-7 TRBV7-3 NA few CASSLGPVSYEQYF TGTGCCAGCAGCTTAGGTCCGGTTTCCTACGAGCAGTACTTC
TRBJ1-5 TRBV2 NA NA CASSEQGMGNQPQHF TGTGCCAGCAGTGAACAGGGGATGGGCAATCAGCCCCAGCATTTT
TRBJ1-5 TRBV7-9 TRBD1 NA CASSKPPTGTLKYSNQPQHF TGTGCCAGCAGCAAACCACCGACAGGGACGTTAAAATATAGCAATCAGCCCCAGCATTTT
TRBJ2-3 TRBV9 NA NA CASSVGTGPERDTQYF TGTGCCAGCAGCGTAGGCACTGGGCCCGAGCGGGATACGCAGTATTTT
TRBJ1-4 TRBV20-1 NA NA CSASLGGAFNEKLFF TGCAGTGCTAGTTTGGGGGGCGCTTTTAATGAAAAACTGTTTTTT
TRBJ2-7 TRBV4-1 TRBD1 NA CASSDYEGTGREEQYF TGCGCCAGCAGCGATTACGAGGGGACAGGGAGGGAAGAGCAGTACTTC
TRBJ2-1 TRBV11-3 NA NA CASSLEDNEQFF TGTGCCAGCAGCTTAGAGGATAATGAGCAGTTCTTC
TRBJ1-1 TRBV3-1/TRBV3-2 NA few CASSLGQVGNTEAFF TGTGCCAGCAGCCTTGGCCAGGTAGGCAACACTGAAGCTTTCTTT
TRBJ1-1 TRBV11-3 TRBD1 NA CASSPRTGSTEAFF TGTGCCAGCAGCCCCAGGACAGGGTCCACTGAAGCTTTCTTT
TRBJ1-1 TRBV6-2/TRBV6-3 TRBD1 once CASSLKGANTEAFF TGTGCCAGCAGTTTAAAGGGGGCGAACACTGAAGCTTTCTTT
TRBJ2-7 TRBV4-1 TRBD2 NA CASSQGVLAGSYEQYF TGCGCCAGCAGCCAAGGGGTCCTAGCGGGATCCTACGAGCAGTACTTC
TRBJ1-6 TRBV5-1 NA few CASSWGLPGSYNSPLHF TGCGCCAGCAGCTGGGGGCTTCCGGGATCCTATAATTCACCCCTCCACTTT
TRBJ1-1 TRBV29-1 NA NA CSVEGGLATEAFF TGCAGCGTTGAAGGGGGGCTGGCAACTGAAGCTTTCTTT
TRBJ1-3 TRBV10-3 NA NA CAISESTGNTIYF TGTGCCATCAGTGAGTCGACTGGAAACACCATATATTTT